Sequencing of this T cell receptor beta chain was carried out in a study of OX40 agonist ivuxolimab in advanced cancers. Study background: Patients received ivuxolimab, an agonistic anti-OX40 (CD134) antibody. The diagnoses of dose-escalation patients were hepatocellular carcinoma, melanoma, renal cell or head and neck cancer. Mean age approximately 66 years, range about 23 to 80; around 80% male.

Concerning this clone: What it binds is unknown.

Study results and limitations: There were, on average, more expanded clones in CD8+ T cells than in CD4+.

There are 15 residues in the CDR3. Per the germline V gene, CDR1 is MNHNS and CDR2 is SASEGT. Profiled with immunoSEQ multiplex PCR; TCRdb holds only in-frame clones, not every one. The table has 73,000 or so clones, 70% to 90% seen once. The gene calls are TRBV6-1 and TRBJ2-5; 7 bases are a match to TRBD1. The DNA end lines up better with TRBJ2-7; the J call may be wrong. The sequences come from CD4+ or CD8+ T cells sorted from blood, collected in a trial of the OX40 agonist ivuxolimab. This receptor was identified in an adult with an advanced solid tumor such as melanoma, head and neck, liver or kidney cancer. Here the CDR3 DNA reads TGTGCCAGCAAGGTACCGGGACAGACCCTCTACGAGCAGTACTTC. As protein: CASKVPGQTLYEQYF.